This T cell receptor beta chain was captured by sequencing in a study of cytomegalovirus exposure and HLA in healthy donors. PCR primers comprised 60 Vbeta and 13 Jbeta primers. This table comes from immunoSEQ multiplex PCR, and its TCRdb copy is limited to in-frame clones, with some not included. The data hold around 95,000 clones, with 80% to 90% observed a single time. Study-level findings and limits: Rarity held for most TCR sequences, but there were some public TCRs that occurred in many donors.

To note about this clone: Its cognate antigen is unknown.

Trimming stripped 5 bases from V and 5 bases from J, with 21 bases between. CDR1 and CDR2 (germline): MNHEY, SMNVEV (reference sequence). The CDR3 totals 17 residues. The sequenced sample was PBMCs. This sequence joins TRBV27 and TRBJ2-2, with TRBD2 as a possible D gene (5 bases). The sequence was obtained from a man aged 30-40 years in good health and CMV-seropositive. CDR3 bases: TGTGCCAGCAGTCCGAGTCACTCACCTGAGCGGACCGGGGAGCTGTTTTTT. Its protein product is CASSPSHSPERTGELFF.